Listed below are T cell receptor beta chains from one sample, sequenced in a study of blood T cell repertoires in COVID-19. TCRdb keeps only in-frame clones here, not all; method: immunoSEQ multiplex PCR. The sample consists of over 200,000 clones, about 88% of them appearing once. Sample: peripheral blood. Source of these receptors: a woman in her sixties or seventies with acute or convalescent COVID-19. CDR3s include the opening cysteine and the closing phenylalanine or tryptophan. A D gene is named only where the DNA matches it firmly. Part of the rows lack a size; the others show once, few, many or a class for expanded clones.

TRBD2 | TRBJ2-5 | TRBV5-1 | - | CASSLELAGEETQYF | TGCGCCAGCAGCTTGGAGCTAGCGGGGGAAGAGACCCAGTACTTC
TRBD2 | TRBJ2-7 | TRBV18 | - | CASSAGGHEQYF | TGTGCCAGCTCCGCGGGAGGGCACGAGCAGTACTTC
- | TRBJ1-6 | TRBV5-4 | - | CASSQDGGSSYNSPLHF | TGTGCCAGCAGCCAGGACGGCGGGAGCTCCTATAATTCACCCCTCCACTTT
TRBD1 | TRBJ2-7 | TRBV12-5 | - | CASGLVLGQGLDEQYF | TGTGCTAGTGGTTTGGTCTTAGGACAGGGTCTCGACGAGCAGTACTTC
TRBD2 | TRBJ2-3 | TRBV6-6 | - | CASTRTSGSDTQYF | TGTGCCAGCACCCGGACTAGCGGTTCAGATACGCAGTATTTT
- | TRBJ1-3 | TRBV5-1 | - | CASSQMGAYQSGNTIYF | TGCGCCAGCAGCCAAATGGGCGCTTATCAGTCTGGAAACACCATATATTTT
- | TRBJ2-3 | TRBV6-1 | once | CASSDSGRGTDTQYF | TGTGCCAGCAGTGATTCGGGCAGGGGAACAGATACGCAGTATTTT
- | TRBJ1-1 | TRBV20-1 | once | CSARVVTEAFF | TGCAGTGCTAGAGTAGTAACTGAAGCTTTCTTT
- | TRBJ1-3 | TRBV30 | - | CAWSVGGLSGNTIYF | TGTGCCTGGAGTGTGGGGGGATTGTCTGGAAACACCATATATTTT
- | TRBJ1-3 | TRBV18 | - | CASSPMSTREGNTIYF | TGTGCCAGCTCACCAATGTCCACCCGGGAGGGAAACACCATATATTTT
TRBD1 | TRBJ1-1 | TRBV18 | - | CASSITGDTEAFF | TGTGCCAGCTCTATTACAGGGGACACTGAAGCTTTCTTT
- | TRBJ1-6 | TRBV27 | - | CASSVVYNSPLHF | TGTGCCAGCTCAGTCGTGTATAATTCACCCCTCCACTTT
- | TRBJ2-5 | TRBV29-1 | - | CSVESSVQYF | TGCAGCGTTGAAAGCTCGGTCCAGTACTTC
- | TRBJ2-3 | TRBV7-7 | - | CASSFRTVTDTQYF | TGTGCTAGCAGCTTTCGGACAGTCACAGATACGCAGTATTTT
TRBD1 | TRBJ2-7 | TRBV5-1 | - | CASSLEPGGYEQYF | TGCGCCAGCAGCTTGGAACCAGGGGGCTACGAGCAGTACTTC
- | TRBJ1-4 | TRBV7-2 | few | CASSLDYSGRKLFF | TGTGCCAGCAGCTTAGATTACAGCGGGCGGAAACTGTTTTTT
- | TRBJ2-2 | TRBV2 | - | CASRRMNTGELFF | TGTGCCAGCAGGAGGATGAACACCGGGGAGCTGTTTTTT
- | TRBJ2-1 | TRBV11-3 | - | CASSLDRWNEQFF | TGTGCCAGCAGCTTAGATCGGTGGAATGAGCAGTTCTTC
TRBD1 | TRBJ1-5 | TRBV6-5 | - | CASSPGQGNNQPQHF | TGTGCCAGTTCCCCGGGACAGGGAAACAATCAGCCCCAGCATTTT
TRBD2 | TRBJ2-1 | TRBV19 | few | CASSLGTSGNNEQFF | TGTGCCAGTAGTCTCGGGACTAGCGGGAATAATGAGCAGTTCTTC
- | TRBJ2-7 | TRBV2 | - | CASSLGRLGSYEQYF | TGTGCCAGCAGTTTGGGGAGACTAGGGTCCTACGAGCAGTACTTC
TRBD1 | TRBJ1-2 | TRBV6-4 | - | CASSRGQGTSNGYTF | TGTGCCAGCAGCCGCGGACAGGGGACTAGTAATGGCTACACCTTC
- | TRBJ2-5 | TRBV5-1 | - | CASSLPRGSKETQYF | TGCGCCAGCAGCTTGCCCAGGGGATCCAAAGAGACCCAGTACTTC
TRBD1 | TRBJ1-1 | TRBV10-1 | once | CASRQGLNTEAFF | TGCGCCAGCAGACAGGGGTTGAACACTGAAGCTTTCTTT
- | TRBJ2-7 | TRBV30 | - | CAWSVNVGIAYEQYF | TGTGCCTGGAGTGTAAACGTGGGCATCGCCTACGAGCAGTACTTC
- | TRBJ1-1 | TRBV6-6 | once | CASKGQGINTEAFF | TGTGCCAGCAAGGGTCAGGGAATCAACACTGAAGCTTTCTTT
TRBD1 | TRBJ1-4 | TRBV19 | once | CASSNTGGATNEKLFF | TGTGCCAGTAGTAACACAGGGGGAGCAACTAATGAAAAACTGTTTTTT
- | TRBJ1-5 | TRBV19 | - | CASSIELDQPQHF | TGTGCCAGTAGTATAGAATTAGATCAGCCCCAGCATTTT
TRBD1 | TRBJ2-7 | TRBV7-3 | - | CASSPGQGRYEQYF | TGTGCCAGCAGCCCTGGACAGGGGCGGTACGAGCAGTACTTC
TRBD2 | TRBJ2-7 | TRBV19 | - | CASKRASGPYEQYF | TGTGCCAGTAAACGGGCTAGCGGGCCCTACGAGCAGTACTTC
- | TRBJ2-2 | TRBV3-1/TRBV3-2 | - | CASSQGLYAGELFF | TGTGCCAGCAGCCAAGGGCTTTATGCCGGGGAGCTGTTTTTT
- | TRBJ1-4 | TRBV19 | - | CASRTGSGEKLFF | TGTGCCAGTAGGACAGGTTCAGGCGAAAAACTGTTTTTT
- | TRBJ1-3 | TRBV28 | - | CASSLYGQGIISSGNTIYF | TGTGCCAGCAGTTTATACGGGCAGGGGATAATCTCCTCTGGAAACACCATATATTTT
- | TRBJ1-5 | TRBV7-9 | - | CASSLDSSNQPQHF | TGTGCCAGCAGCTTGGACAGTAGCAATCAGCCCCAGCATTTT
- | TRBJ2-5 | TRBV19 | once | CASSIRGETQYF | TGTGCCAGTAGTATTAGAGGAGAGACCCAGTACTTC
TRBD1 | TRBJ1-1 | TRBV28 | - | CASQGQPQAFF | TGTGCCAGCCAGGGACAGCCTCAAGCTTTCTTT
- | TRBJ2-6 | TRBV6-4 | - | CASSEGGGANVLTF | TGTGCCAGCAGTGAGGGAGGTGGGGCCAACGTCCTGACTTTC
- | TRBJ1-2 | TRBV3-1/TRBV3-2 | - | CASSQVPSGGAWDYGYTF | TGTGCCAGCAGCCAAGTTCCCTCGGGAGGGGCGTGGGACTATGGCTACACCTTC
- | TRBJ1-2 | TRBV29-1 | - | CSYSYPGTRDYGYTF | TGCAGCTATTCCTACCCCGGTACGCGGGACTATGGCTACACCTTC
- | TRBJ1-5 | TRBV28 | - | CASSRTGFSQPQHF | TGTGCCAGCAGTCGTACAGGGTTCAGTCAGCCCCAGCATTTT
- | TRBJ2-4 | TRBV21-1 | - | CASSKGPEGNIQYF | TGTGCCAGCAGCAAGGGCCCCGAGGGAAACATTCAGTACTTC
TRBD2 | TRBJ2-1 | TRBV4-2 | - | CASSQTAGLAGEGPSYNEQFF | TGTGCCAGCAGCCAAACTGCGGGACTAGCGGGAGAGGGCCCTTCCTACAATGAGCAGTTCTTC
TRBD1 | TRBJ1-5 | TRBV19 | - | CASSILTGGQPQHF | TGTGCCAGTAGTATCCTGACAGGGGGGCAGCCCCAGCATTTT
TRBD1 | TRBJ1-4 | TRBV2 | once | CASSGDRGDEKLFF | TGTGCCAGCAGTGGGGACAGGGGGGACGAAAAACTGTTTTTT
TRBD1 | TRBJ1-6 | TRBV5-4 | - | CASSLGGGRNSPLHF | TGTGCCAGCAGCTTGGGAGGGGGCCGTAATTCACCCCTCCACTTT
- | TRBJ1-2 | TRBV12-5 | - | CACGWGGKGGYTF | TGTGCTTGTGGTTGGGGGGGAAAAGGTGGCTACACCTTC
- | TRBJ1-3 | TRBV7-2 | - | CASSLRVLGLGNTIYF | TGTGCCAGCAGCTTAAGGGTATTGGGGCTCGGAAACACCATATATTTT
TRBD2 | TRBJ2-2 | TRBV3-1/TRBV3-2 | - | CASTSSGRAMAGELFF | TGTGCCAGCACCTCTAGCGGGAGGGCTATGGCCGGGGAGCTGTTTTTT
- | TRBJ2-7 | TRBV5-1 | - | CASSLTVDYEQYF | TGCGCCAGCAGCTTAACAGTGGACTACGAGCAGTACTTC